Shown below are 17 T cell receptor beta chains from a single sample sequenced in a study of post-analysis software for immune sequencing data. Their target antigens are unknown. TCR beta cDNA libraries had unique molecular identifiers. TCRdb re-derived calls from the PCR reads in MiXCR, one entry per CDR3 protein. The sample has fewer than 850,000 distinct CDR3 sequences, roughly 27% seen once. General study findings and limits: Patients had higher frequencies than controls of roughly 5 TRBV segments, including TRBV5-6, TRBV5-1 and TRBV20-1.

The sequencing input was blood. All receptors come from a girl aged 5 to 17 with multiple sclerosis.

V usage is TRBV29-1 and J usage is TRBJ2-3, with 10 bases matching TRBD2. The germline V gene has CDR1 SQVTM and CDR2 ANQGSEA. V trimming: 6 bases; J trimming: 7 bases; junction bases outside the gene matches: 13. CDR3 length equals 15 residues. In DNA form, the CDR3 reads TGCAGCGTGGATAGTCGGTCTAGCGGGAGAAATACGCAGTATTTT. Translation gives CSVDSRSSGRNTQYF.

The chain combines TRBV11-2 with TRBJ2-6; tentatively, D is TRBD1 or TRBD2 (5 bases each). The CDR3 loop spans 17 amino acids. From germline, CDR1 is SGHAT and CDR2 FQNNGV. V lost 5 bases to trimming and J lost 0 bases, with 14 bases between them. The CDR3 coding sequence is TGTGCCAGCAGCGACCCCCCCGGGGCCTCTGGGGCCAACGTCCTGACTTTC. It yields the protein CASSDPPGASGANVLTF.

The V and J genes are TRBV7-9 and TRBJ2-4; D is ambiguous. Deletions cut 5 bases from V and 0 bases from J, with 11 bases between. The CDR3 has 15 residues. Germline CDR1 is SEHNR and CDR2 is FQNEAQ (reference sequence). CDR3 coding DNA: TGTGCCAGCAGCATCTCGACCATAGCCAAAAACATTCAGTACTTC. It is translated as CASSISTIAKNIQYF.

The chain combines TRBV20-1 with TRBJ2-5; 7 nucleotides line up with TRBD2. V shed 4 bases, J shed 13 bases, and the junction held 9 bases outside the gene matches. From germline, CDR1 is DFQATT and CDR2 SNEGSKA (reference sequence). The CDR3 length is 11 residues. CDR3 DNA sequence: TGCAGTGCTAAGGGCGGGAGCTTCGCGTACTTC. Amino acid sequence: CSAKGGSFAYF.

This chain joins TRBV6-6 and TRBJ2-4; D gene uncertain. The CDR3 is 12 amino acids. The germline V gene has CDR1 MNHNY and CDR2 SVGAGI (reference sequence). Trimming took off 5 bases at V and 9 bases at J, with 11 bases between the two ends. The CDR3 loop reads CASSPDVGIQYF. CDR3 in DNA: TGTGCCAGCAGTCCCGACGTTGGCATTCAGTACTTC.

This clonotype was counted between two and nine times. V is TRBV4-3 and J is TRBJ1-4; 9 positions agree with TRBD1. This CDR3 comprises 16 residues. The germline CDR1 and CDR2 sequences are LGHNA and YSLEER. The ends lost 4 bases at V and 4 bases at J; junction bases unmatched: 7. The CDR3 DNA reads as TGCGCCAGCAGCCCGCACCCGGGACAGGGTAATGAAAAACTGTTTTTT. It codes for CASSPHPGQGNEKLFF.

CDR3 in amino acids: CASSVGDSTSYEQYF. The CDR3, as DNA: TGTGCCAGCAGCGTCGGGGACAGTACTTCCTACGAGCAGTACTTC. The V and J genes are TRBV9 and TRBJ2-7, with 7 bases identical to TRBD1. After removal of 2 bases from V and 1 base from J, the junction contained 6 bases not matched to a gene. From germline, CDR1 is SGDLS and CDR2 YYNGEE. The CDR3 consists of 15 residues.

The chain links TRBV20-1 to TRBJ2-4; weak D call: TRBD1 (5 bases). This CDR3 spans 15 amino acids. The germline gives CDR1 DFQATT, CDR2 SNEGSKA (reference sequence). The ends were cut back, 3 bases at V and 13 bases at J, with 25 bases in the middle. DNA for the CDR3: TGCAGTGCTAGCATACGAGCGCCGACAGTCACGAAACAGTACTTC. Its protein product is CSASIRAPTVTKQYF.

The chain is built from TRBV5-5 and TRBJ1-5; perhaps TRBD1 as D (5 bases). CDR1 and CDR2 (germline): SGHKS, YYEKEE (reference sequence). The CDR3 contains 17 residues. Deletions cut 1 base from V and 6 bases from J, with 20 bases between. The CDR3 bases are TGTGCCAGCAGCTTGTGGGAAGAGGCCCACCAGGGTCAGCCCCAGCATTTT. It yields the protein CASSLWEEAHQGQPQHF.

This clonotype appeared a few times. V usage is TRBV7-2 and J usage is TRBJ2-3, with 11 bases fitting TRBD2. V gave up 2 bases and J gave up 6 bases; unmatched junction bases: 13. Per germline, CDR1 SGHTA and CDR2 FQGNSA. CDR3 size: 18 residues. The CDR3 DNA sequence: TGTGCCAGCAGCTTATACCCTGTGCTAGCGGGAGGCCCGGATACGCAGTATTTT. This gives the protein CASSLYPVLAGGPDTQYF.

The rearrangement joins TRBV5-5 to TRBJ1-2, with D unresolved. The V end was cut by 0 bases, the J end by 1 base, with 4 bases between. Germline V gene lookup returns CDR1 SGHKS and CDR2 YYEKEE (reference sequence). The CDR3 has 13 residues. CDR3 sequence reads: CASSLEYNYGYTF. The DNA of the CDR3 is TGTGCCAGCAGCTTGGAATATAACTATGGCTACACCTTC.

The chain is built from TRBV20-1 and TRBJ1-6, with unresolved D. V was trimmed by 8 bases and J by 0 bases, leaving 8 bases between them. CDR1 and CDR2 (germline): DFQATT, SNEGSKA (reference sequence). The CDR3 consists of 13 residues. The CDR3 sequence is CSSRSSYNSPLHF. The DNA of the CDR3 is TGCAGTTCAAGGAGCTCCTATAATTCACCCCTCCACTTT.

This clonotype has just a few counts. The rearrangement links TRBV6-1 to TRBJ2-7, with D perhaps TRBD1 or TRBD2 (6 bases each). Trimming left V 5 bases short and J 6 bases short, with 11 bases between. CDR3 length: 12 residues. Germline lookup yields CDR1 MNHNS and CDR2 SASEGT. The CDR3 sequence is CASSKQGGEQYF. Here the CDR3 DNA reads TGTGCCAGCAGTAAACAGGGAGGCGAGCAGTACTTC.

This clonotype was seen a handful of times. The gene calls are TRBV5-1 and TRBJ2-7; D ambiguous. The assigned J gene may be wrong: the sequence end matches TRBJ2-5 better. The germline gives CDR1 SGHRS, CDR2 YFSETQ. The CDR3 is 14 amino acids. CDR3 region: CASSPGPIRETQYF. CDR3 in DNA: TGCGCCAGCAGCCCCGGACCCATTCGGGAGACCCAGTACTTC.

The chain couples TRBV5-1 to TRBJ1-4; D is ambiguous. This CDR3 is built from 15 residues. V lost 4 bases to trimming and J lost 0 bases, with 10 bases between them. From germline, CDR1 is SGHRS and CDR2 YFSETQ. The chain's CDR3 is CASSPGRSTNEKLFF. In nucleotides, the CDR3 is TGCGCCAGCAGCCCCGGACGGTCAACTAATGAAAAACTGTTTTTT.

In its sample, this clonotype was seen a few times. The DNA for the CDR3 is TGCGCCAGCAGCCAAGATCTTTTGGGGACATTCTATGGCTACACCTTC. Translated: CASSQDLLGTFYGYTF. The chain uses TRBV4-3 and TRBJ1-2; TRBD1 might be the D (6 bases). Germline CDR1 LGHNA, CDR2 YSLEER. The CDR3 contains 16 residues. V lost 0 bases and J lost 4, with 15 bases in between.

This clonotype was seen many times. V is TRBV5-1 and J is TRBJ2-7; maybe TRBD2 (6 bases). This CDR3 is 15 amino acids long. Trimming shortened V by 0 bases and J by 7 bases, and 17 bases separated the two germline ends. Germline V gene data show CDR1 as SGHRS and CDR2 as YFSETQ. The CDR3 region is CASSLAPTRGEEQYF. The CDR3 nucleotides are TGCGCCAGCAGCTTGGCCCCGACTAGGGGCGAAGAGCAGTACTTC.